Each of the 5 T cell receptor beta chains below was sequenced from the same sample in a study of cytomegalovirus exposure and HLA in healthy donors. Here immunoSEQ multiplex PCR was the method, and the copy in TCRdb shows in-frame clones only, minus some. The sample holds roughly 150,000 clones; roughly nine tenths are singletons and the top ten take 4.2%. The sequenced sample was PBMCs. The receptors originated from a man aged 18 to 30 in good health and CMV-seropositive.

The J gene is TRBJ1-1, the V gene TRBV5-1; D not certain. V gave up 4 bases and J gave up 4 bases, with 14 bases separating them. The germline CDR1 and CDR2 sequences are SGHRS and YFSETQ. This CDR3 contains 14 residues. CDR3 protein: CASSTQEVGTEAFF. CDR3 coding DNA: TGCGCCAGCAGCACGCAGGAAGTTGGCACTGAAGCTTTCTTT. The variable domain in full, completed from reference TRBV5-1 and TRBJ1-1, reads KAGVTQTPRYLIKTRGQQVTLSCSPISGHRSVSWYQQTPGQGLQFLFEYFSETQRNKGNFPGRFSGRQFSNSRSEMNVSTLELGDSALYLCASSTQEVGTEAFFGQGTRLTVV.

The chain combines TRBV9 with TRBJ2-7; tentatively, D is TRBD2 (6 bases). The V end lost 0 bases, the J end lost 4 bases, and 11 bases lay between the germline ends. Germline V gives CDR1 SGDLS, CDR2 YYNGEE. This CDR3 has 14 residues. CDR3 in amino acids: CASSVEAGRYEQYF. In DNA form, the CDR3 reads TGTGCCAGCAGCGTAGAGGCGGGAAGGTACGAGCAGTACTTC.

V and J are TRBV13 and TRBJ2-2; 7 bases map to TRBD1. V lost 6 bases and J lost 6; bases outside the gene matches: 7. Germline V gene data show CDR1 as PRHDT and CDR2 as FYEKMQ (reference sequence). CDR3 size: 14 residues. The CDR3, as DNA: TGTGCCAGCAGAGCGGCAGGGGGTGCCGGGGAGCTGTTTTTT. Translation: CASRAAGGAGELFF.

This clone has just one count. V usage is TRBV9 and J usage is TRBJ2-3; 11 bases agree with TRBD2. V shed 0 bases, J shed 6 bases, and the junction held 12 bases outside the gene matches. This CDR3 is 18 amino acids long. Germline-derived CDR1 and CDR2 are SGDLS and YYNGEE. CDR3 loop: CASSVAPHSGRVGDTQYF. DNA for the CDR3: TGTGCCAGCAGCGTAGCCCCTCATAGCGGGAGGGTCGGGGATACGCAGTATTTT.

This chain joins TRBV27 and TRBJ2-1; 11 nucleotides agree with TRBD1. The CDR3 extends over 15 amino acids. The V gene's germline CDR1 is MNHEY and CDR2 SMNVEV (reference sequence). J gave up 6 bases and V 7 bases, and 8 bases lay outside the gene matches. The CDR3 nucleotides are TGTGCCAGCACGACCGGGACAGGGGGTATCAATGAGCAGTTCTTC. Amino acids: CASTTGTGGINEQFF.